The T cell receptor beta chain described here comes from a study of glioma-infiltrating T cells after dendritic cell vaccination. General study results and limits: Complete blood and tumor specimen sets were limited to few patients.

The primer mix had 60 V beta and 13 J beta primers. Data came from immunoSEQ multiplex PCR; TCRdb stores just in-frame clones and leaves some out. Of around 60,000 clones listed, about 89% are singletons. With respect to this clone: Its target is not known.

Time point defined: after dendritic cell vaccination, including at tumor progression/relapse. Only patients with spare fresh-frozen tumor and over two years of follow-up were included. The ends lost 5 bases at V and 6 bases at J; junction bases unmatched: 15. CDR1 and CDR2 from the germline V gene are SEHNR and FQNEAQ (reference sequence). The CDR3 loop spans 16 amino acids. V gene TRBV7-9 combines with J gene TRBJ1-2, with 7 bases lining up with TRBD1. Sequences were derived from blood, sampled after dendritic cell vaccination. The sequence was obtained from a human donor with glioblastoma. CDR3: CASSPEGAQGKNGYTF. The CDR3 DNA reads as TGTGCCAGCAGCCCGGAGGGGGCACAGGGGAAGAATGGCTACACCTTC.